This T cell receptor (beta chain) appears in the sequencing data of a study of T cell repertoires in cytomegalovirus infection (dated by TCRdb to the late 2010s). With respect to the entire study: Donor HLA type was relevant to the analysis, because carriage of CMV infection together with the matching HLA type was indicated by public TCR beta signatures. The paper as a whole reports these results and caveats: In both this cohort and an independent roughly 350-donor cohort, the cumulative frequency of public TCR beta family members distinguished carriers of CMV infection plus the relevant HLA type. The ex vivo response was dominated by HLA-C-restricted CMV-specific TCR beta clonotypes, which also provided the single most frequent clonotype in two of eight donors.

In this sample, this clonotype turned up a few times. It has no known antigen specificity. Base qualities are not provided; no much larger clone lies one nucleotide away. Trimming at the junction amounts to 0 bases on V and 4 bases on J, and the germline ends lie 6 bases apart. From the cysteine up to the phenylalanine, the CDR3 has a length of 14 residues. Only the CDR3 DNA is retained, 42 bases long and in frame from the first base. Looking up the germline V gene yields CDR1 ENHRY and CDR2 SYGVKD. For sequencing, an Illumina HiSeq 1500 was employed. Clones were called with MiXCR by TCRdb after fastp trimmed the public reads at Q25, and only in-frame beta chains were retained. Here each entry gathers all rows of one CDR3 protein and keeps the most common genes and DNA. For this sample the table gives fewer than 550,000 distinct CDR3 sequences, of which 11% were detected only once. More than 8.5% of the sample is taken by the ten largest.

The sequence derives from a human donor in good health (CMV status not recorded). Some clones in this sample may be carry-over from other donors' samples. Rearrangement joined TRBV10-3 to TRBJ2-2, with the D segment identity uncertain. Sequences were obtained from PBMCs. The CDR3 in this case is CAISESDGTGELFF. The DNA sequence is TGTGCCATCAGTGAGTCGGACGGCACCGGGGAGCTGTTTTTT.